A selection of T cell receptor beta chains follows, all from one sample in a study of T cells in Graves' hyperthyroidism and ophthalmopathy. TCRdb independently ran MiXCR on the multiplex PCR reads; one entry per CDR3 protein. Of 500,000 or so distinct CDR3 sequences listed, about a sixth are singletons. Sequenced material: blood. These receptors were taken from a woman between 18 and 29 years old with Graves' ophthalmopathy. CDR3s include the opening cysteine and the closing phenylalanine or tryptophan. The D gene is left open where the match is weak. Clone size is shown for a subset of rows, as once, few, many or a class of expanded clone.

j_call v_call clone_size d_call cdr3_nt cdr3_aa
TRBJ1-5 TRBV19 . . TGTGCCAGTAGTATAAGGGTAGCGGATCAGCCCCAGCATTTT CASSIRVADQPQHF
TRBJ1-1 TRBV9 many . TGTGCCAGCAGCCCAGACGCGGGCATGAACACTGAAGCTTTCTTT CASSPDAGMNTEAFF
TRBJ1-1 TRBV12-3/TRBV12-4 many TRBD1 TGTGCCAGCAGAACCCGAGGGGCAGGGGGCACTGAAGCTTTCTTT CASRTRGAGGTEAFF
TRBJ2-7 TRBV6-6 many TRBD2 TGTGCCAGCAGTTACTCCCTAGCGGGACGGGACGAGCAGTACTTC CASSYSLAGRDEQYF
TRBJ2-2 TRBV28 . . TGTGCCAGCGGGAGAGACAGAACTTACACCGGGGAGCTGTTTTTT CASGRDRTYTGELFF
TRBJ2-7 TRBV20-1 many TRBD1 TGCAGTGCTAGAGAGCTCAGGGGGCCTTCTAACGAGCAGTACTTC CSARELRGPSNEQYF
TRBJ1-1 TRBV5-5 . . TGTGCCAGCAGCTTGAGGCTAGGAGGGGTGAACACTGAAGCTTTCTTT CASSLRLGGVNTEAFF
TRBJ1-4 TRBV28 many . TGTGCCACTGGATTGGGGGGACTCGAAAAACTGTTTTTT CATGLGGLEKLFF
TRBJ2-3 TRBV6-1 many TRBD2 TGTGCCAGCAGTCGACTACTAGCGGGAGTCGGGACAGATACGCAGTATTTT CASSRLLAGVGTDTQYF
TRBJ1-5 TRBV28 few . TGTGCCAGCAGCCCGAGGACAGTATCTCAGCCCCAGCATTTT CASSPRTVSQPQHF
TRBJ1-3 TRBV6-5 many . TGTGCCAGCAGTTACTCTCGGGGGATCTCTGGAAACACCATATATTTT CASSYSRGISGNTIYF
TRBJ1-1 TRBV29-1 many TRBD1 TGCAGCGTATTACAGGGGGCATGGACTGAAGCTTTCTTT CSVLQGAWTEAFF
TRBJ2-2 TRBV3-1 once . TGTGCCAGCAGCCCCGGACCCTCTACCGGGGAGCTGTTTTTT CASSPGPSTGELFF
TRBJ2-7 TRBV30 many TRBD1 TGTGCCAGACGGACAGGGGATCCCTACGAGCAGTACTTC CARRTGDPYEQYF
TRBJ1-4 TRBV28 few . TGTGCCAGCAGTTTACAGGGCCGCCCGGATGAAAAACTGTTTTTT CASSLQGRPDEKLFF
TRBJ2-7 TRBV6-2/TRBV6-3 few . TGTGCCAGCAGTTCCGGGGACCCGTCGGACGAGCAGTACTTC CASSSGDPSDEQYF
TRBJ2-2 TRBV11-2 few . TGTGCCAGCAGCTTGGGAGGGGGAAGGAACACCGGGGAGCTGTTTTTT CASSLGGGRNTGELFF
TRBJ2-3 TRBV7-6 few TRBD2 TGTGCCAGCAGCTTACAGCGGGCGGGGGCAGATACGCAGTATTTT CASSLQRAGADTQYF
TRBJ1-1 TRBV7-2 many . TGTGCCAGCAGCTTAGGGGTGAGTGGCACTGAAGCTTTCTTT CASSLGVSGTEAFF
TRBJ1-1 TRBV28 . TRBD1 TGTGCCAGCAGCTTACTATTCGGGACAGGGGCCACTGAAGCTTTCTTT CASSLLFGTGATEAFF
TRBJ1-1 TRBV27 many TRBD1 TGTGCCAGCAGTGTCAACAGGGGTAGGGGGATGAACACTGAAGCTTTCTTT CASSVNRGRGMNTEAFF
TRBJ2-1 TRBV6-1 . . TGTGCCAGCAGTGAAGATCAGTTCTTC CASSEDQFF